This T cell receptor beta chain was profiled in a study of blood T cell repertoires in COVID-19. Clones were read by immunoSEQ multiplex PCR, and TCRdb kept only the in-frame ones, dropping some. Seen here are some 110,000 clones, around 84% observed once, and the top ten hold approximately 1.5%. The sequence derives from a man aged 35 to 55 with acute or convalescent COVID-19. Specimen: peripheral blood.

The CDR3 is CASSYVSNEKLFF. DNA for the CDR3: TGTGCCAGCAGTTACGTCAGTAATGAAAAACTGTTTTTT. The rearrangement joins TRBV6-6 to TRBJ1-4, with D uncertain. The V end lost 2 bases, the J end lost 4 bases, and 5 bases lay between the germline ends. CDR1 and CDR2 from the germline V gene are MNHNY and SVGAGI (reference sequence). CDR3 length equals 13 residues.